These 2 T cell receptor beta chains originate from one sample sequenced in a study of T-cell memory formation after mild COVID-19. Each CDR3 protein is one row after TCRdb ran MiXCR on the 5' RACE reads. The profile shows around 340,000 distinct CDR3 sequences, roughly 13% of them singletons. Material for sequencing was PBMCs or a T cell subset sorted from them (not recorded which). Receptor source: a man younger than 30 who had mild COVID-19 (a few samples of this study predate the infection). Cell type and time point are not known.

This clonotype has more than one count but fewer than ten. The chain recombines TRBV4-1 with TRBJ1-5, with 7 nucleotides matching TRBD1. V dropped 1 base and J dropped 1; count of bases not matched to a gene: 13. The length of the CDR3 is 19 residues. CDR1 and CDR2 from the germline V gene are MGHRA and YSYEKL. The CDR3 reads CASSQGPGTARGSNQPQHF. The CDR3, as DNA: TGCGCCAGCAGCCAAGGGCCCGGGACAGCCCGAGGGAGCAATCAGCCCCAGCATTTT.

The genes are TRBV6-6 and TRBJ2-7, with 9 positions matching TRBD1. The germline CDR1 and CDR2 sequences are MNHNY and SVGAGI (reference sequence). With V trimmed by 5 bases and J by 3 bases, 8 bases remained unmatched. CDR3 length: 15 amino acids. For the CDR3, the DNA is TGTGCCAGCAGTCCCCGCCACAGGGGGCTCTACGAGCAGTACGTC. This encodes CASSPRHRGLYEQYV.